The T cell receptor (beta chain) under discussion was sequenced for a study of T cell responses to AZD1222 COVID-19 vaccine (dated by TCRdb to about 2021). The study in broad terms: AZD1222 recipients whose second dose came at about 4 weeks and those whose second dose came at about 12 weeks were combined into one group, since spike-specific TCR depth and breadth did not differ between the two schedules. Enrollment into the trials was organized by age into subgroups of 18-55, 56-69 and 70-plus years, and those subgroups contained roughly 150, 30 and 60 TCR-sequenced participants, respectively. TCR sequencing was performed for 230 to 250 trial participants, of whom some 200 were given two doses of AZD1222 and around 25 were given two doses of MenACWY control vaccine.

As for this clone: There is no known antigen for this receptor. It has no much larger one-base neighbor in the sample; base qualities were not kept.

V and J lose 1 base and 8 bases, and a span of 15 bases separates them. The germline V gene encodes CDR1 KGHSH and CDR2 LQKENI. There are 15 amino acids in the CDR3, from cysteine to phenylalanine inclusive. Only the CDR3 portion is preserved as DNA: 45 bases, with reading frame beginning at the first base. The sample's time point, from its label and the paper: baseline before first vaccination. Vaccinee samples were obtained from the UK trials COV001 and COV002, which included a single-blind randomized controlled phase 2/3 trial of AZD1222 (ChAdOx1 nCoV-19) in healthy adults. For TCRbeta chain sequencing, PBMC samples from trial participants were taken at day 0 and at day 28 after the second dose. The CDR3 regions of human TCRbeta chains were subjected to immunosequencing. In the authors' own workflow: Repertoire TCRs were matched against a reference library of SARS-CoV-2-specific TCRs generated with the MIRA antigen-specificity platform. Breadth was defined as the fraction of unique TCRs that were SARS-CoV-2-associated, and depth was defined as the fraction of total T cells that were SARS-CoV-2-associated. Using the MIRA data, each spike-specific TCR was mapped to the spike region that the TCR reacts to and placed in a CD4 or CD8 class. Log10-transformed breadth and depth values were compared by one-way ANOVA with Sidak's multiple comparisons tests. This immuneACCESS table, as held by TCRdb, lists in-frame sequences with V and J called but not all clones. Of the missing ones, under half trace to an unresolved V gene in checked studies; the others have no known cause. V, J and clone size are those of that table, while D and trimming were read from the DNA. Present in this sample are over 150,000 clones, 90% of which were seen just once. The ten largest clones take up approximately 17% of the sample.

What the research found in general, with its limitations: Reportedly, almost half of the unique spike-specific TCRs recognized epitopes lying outside the regions that are mutated in the B.1.351 and B.1.1.7 variants. Because no samples from the day 14 peak response were available, repertoires could be characterized only after the peak T cell response. A significant rise in spike-specific TCR breadth and depth was observed after two AZD1222 doses relative to day 0 and relative to MenACWY recipients. In the small 56-69-year group, the increase in depth fell short of significance, most likely because of low power. Conclusions about previously exposed vaccinees are limited because only six or seven AZD1222 recipients were SARS-CoV-2 seropositive at baseline. The vaccine-associated CD4 TCRs covered the entire spike protein, and the dominant responses fell in regions 160-218 and 743-854. Most participants were white British and females outnumbered males, and the authors suggested that clonal diversity may have been underestimated.

Source: peripheral blood, taken on day 0 of AZD1222 vaccination. The receptor was derived from an adult in good health. The chain was built from TRBV18 and TRBJ2-1; the D gene assignment is perhaps TRBD1 or TRBD2, with each matching 6 bases. The DNA sequence is TGTGCCAGCTCACCACGGGGGGCAATCCACGATGAGCAGTTCTTC. It translates to CASSPRGAIHDEQFF.